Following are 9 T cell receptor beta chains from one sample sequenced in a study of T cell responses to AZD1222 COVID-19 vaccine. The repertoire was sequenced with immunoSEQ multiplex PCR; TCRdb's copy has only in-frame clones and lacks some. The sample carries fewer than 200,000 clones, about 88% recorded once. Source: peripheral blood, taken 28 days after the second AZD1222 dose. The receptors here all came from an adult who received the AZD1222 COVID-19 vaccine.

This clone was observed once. The CDR3 DNA follows: TGTGCCAGCAGCGCCGGGGGGATCTCCTACAATGAGCAGTTCTTC. It encodes CASSAGGISYNEQFF. This chain joins TRBV9 and TRBJ2-1; 7 nucleotides align to TRBD2. The CDR3 consists of 15 residues. CDR1 and CDR2 (germline): SGDLS, YYNGEE. The J segment lost 0 bases and the V segment lost 3 bases, leaving 3 bases of the junction unmatched. Together with reference TRBV9 and TRBJ2-1, the CDR3 gives the full variable domain: DSGVTQTPKHLITATGQRVTLRCSPRSGDLSVYWYQQSLDQGLQFLIQYYNGEERAKGNILERFSAQQFPDLHSELNLSSLELGDSALYFCASSAGGISYNEQFFGPGTRLTVL.

This chain's CDR3 is CASSISQGEGRYEQYF. DNA of the CDR3: TGTGCCAGTAGTATATCGCAGGGCGAAGGCCGCTACGAGCAGTACTTC. The chain is built from TRBV19 and TRBJ2-7; tentatively, D is TRBD1 (5 bases). CDR1 is LNHDA and CDR2 is SQIVND in the germline V gene (reference sequence). The V gene lost 2 bases and the J gene lost 3 bases, with 17 bases spanning the gap. This CDR3 spans 16 amino acids.

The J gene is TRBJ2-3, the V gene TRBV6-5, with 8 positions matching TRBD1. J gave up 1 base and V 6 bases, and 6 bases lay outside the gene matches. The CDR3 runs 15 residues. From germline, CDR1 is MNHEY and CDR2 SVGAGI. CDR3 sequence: CASRTQGARTDTQYF. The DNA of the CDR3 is TGTGCCAGCAGAACCCAGGGGGCGCGCACAGATACGCAGTATTTT.

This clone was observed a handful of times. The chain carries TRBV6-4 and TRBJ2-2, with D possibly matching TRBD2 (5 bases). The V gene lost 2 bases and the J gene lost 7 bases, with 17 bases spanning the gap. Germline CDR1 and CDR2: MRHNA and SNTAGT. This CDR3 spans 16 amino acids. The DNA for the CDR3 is TGTGCCAGCAGTGACACTCGAGGGAATGAAATCGGGGAGCTGTTTTTT. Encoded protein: CASSDTRGNEIGELFF.

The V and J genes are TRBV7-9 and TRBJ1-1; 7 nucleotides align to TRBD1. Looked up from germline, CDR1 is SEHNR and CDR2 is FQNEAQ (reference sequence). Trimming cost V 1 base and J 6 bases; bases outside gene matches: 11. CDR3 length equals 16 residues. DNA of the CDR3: TGTGCCAGCAGCTTAGGGGCACAGGGGAAGGGATCTGAAGCTTTCTTT. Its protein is CASSLGAQGKGSEAFF.

The CDR3, as DNA: TGTGCCAGTAGCCATTCATATGGTTACGAGCAGTACTTC. This codes for CASSHSYGYEQYF. V usage is TRBV19 and J usage is TRBJ2-7, with D uncertain. The germline gives CDR1 LNHDA, CDR2 SQIVND (reference sequence). Trimming cost V 6 bases and J 4 bases, with 13 bases left between them. The CDR3 loop spans 13 amino acids.

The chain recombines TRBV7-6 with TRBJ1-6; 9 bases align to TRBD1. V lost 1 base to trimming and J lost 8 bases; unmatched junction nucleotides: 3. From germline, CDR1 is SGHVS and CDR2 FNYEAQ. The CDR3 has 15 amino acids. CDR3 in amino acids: CASSLGQGEYSPLHF. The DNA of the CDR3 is TGTGCCAGCAGCTTAGGACAGGGGGAATATTCACCCCTCCACTTT.

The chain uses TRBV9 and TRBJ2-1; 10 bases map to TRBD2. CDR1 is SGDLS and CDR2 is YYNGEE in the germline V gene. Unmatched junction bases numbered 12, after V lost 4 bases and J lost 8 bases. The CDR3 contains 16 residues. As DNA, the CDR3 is TGTGCCAGCAGCTTCGACTCTAGCGGGAGATTCTATGAGCAGTTCTTC. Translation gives CASSFDSSGRFYEQFF. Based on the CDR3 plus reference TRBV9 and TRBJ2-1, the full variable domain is DSGVTQTPKHLITATGQRVTLRCSPRSGDLSVYWYQQSLDQGLQFLIQYYNGEERAKGNILERFSAQQFPDLHSELNLSSLELGDSALYFCASSFDSSGRFYEQFFGPGTRLTVL.

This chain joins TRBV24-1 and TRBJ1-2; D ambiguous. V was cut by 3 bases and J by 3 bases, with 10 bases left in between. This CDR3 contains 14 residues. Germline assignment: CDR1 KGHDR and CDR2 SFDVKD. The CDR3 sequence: CATSDTAGDYGYTF. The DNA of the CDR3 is TGTGCCACCAGTGATACCGCGGGAGACTATGGCTACACCTTC.